The present TCR beta chain was sequenced within a study of blood T cell repertoires in COVID-19. About the research overall: From the United States, Italy and Spain came samples of acute and convalescent COVID-19.

As handled by the study authors: Reference gene primer amplification gave nucleated cell count estimates. Libraries were prepared by immunoSEQ multiplex PCR; TCRdb keeps only in-frame clonotypes and omits some of them. The DNA gave D and trimming, while V, J and clone size come from that table. The sample records approximately 230,000 clones, around 82% being singletons. The germline V gene has CDR1 KGHSH and CDR2 LQKENI. There are 15 residues in the CDR3. Trimming shortened V by 1 base and J by 4 bases, and 10 bases separated the two germline ends. The chain joins TRBV18 to TRBJ2-2; D might be TRBD1 (6 bases). The TCR sequence derives from a woman of 80 years or more with active or convalescent COVID-19. The sample consisted of peripheral blood. The CDR3 here is CASSPRQGSTGELFF. CDR3 DNA: TGTGCCAGCTCACCACGGCAGGGGAGCACCGGGGAGCTGTTTTTT.